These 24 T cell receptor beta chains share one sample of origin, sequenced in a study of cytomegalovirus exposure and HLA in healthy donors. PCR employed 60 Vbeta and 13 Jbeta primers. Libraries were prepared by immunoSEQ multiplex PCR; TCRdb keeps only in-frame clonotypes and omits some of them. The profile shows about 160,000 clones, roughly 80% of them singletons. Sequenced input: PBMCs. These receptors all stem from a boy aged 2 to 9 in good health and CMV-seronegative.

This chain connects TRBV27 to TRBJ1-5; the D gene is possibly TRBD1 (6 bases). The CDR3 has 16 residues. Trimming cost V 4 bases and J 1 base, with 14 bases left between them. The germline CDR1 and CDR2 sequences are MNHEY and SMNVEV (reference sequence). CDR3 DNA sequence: TGTGCCAGCAGTTCCCTTAGCCAGGGGAGCAATCAGCCCCAGCATTTT. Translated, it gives CASSSLSQGSNQPQHF.

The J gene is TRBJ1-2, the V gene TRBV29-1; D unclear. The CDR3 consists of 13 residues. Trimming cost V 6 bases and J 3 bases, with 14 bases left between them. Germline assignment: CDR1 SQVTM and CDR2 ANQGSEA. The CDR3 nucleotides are TGCAGCGTCCCGACACCGGATCACTATGGCTACACCTTC. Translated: CSVPTPDHYGYTF. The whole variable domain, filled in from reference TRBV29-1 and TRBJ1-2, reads SAVISQKPSRDICQRGTSLTIQCQVDSQVTMMFWYRQQPGQSLTLIATANQGSEATYESGFVIDKFPISRPNLTFSTLTVSNMSPEDSSIYLCSVPTPDHYGYTFGSGTRLTVV.

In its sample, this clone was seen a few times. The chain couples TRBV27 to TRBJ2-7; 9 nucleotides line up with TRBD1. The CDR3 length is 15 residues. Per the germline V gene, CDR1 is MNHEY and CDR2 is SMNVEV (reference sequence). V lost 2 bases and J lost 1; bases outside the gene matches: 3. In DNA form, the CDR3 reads TGTGCCAGCAGTTTAACGGGACAGGGTTCCTACGAGCAGTACTTC. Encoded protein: CASSLTGQGSYEQYF.

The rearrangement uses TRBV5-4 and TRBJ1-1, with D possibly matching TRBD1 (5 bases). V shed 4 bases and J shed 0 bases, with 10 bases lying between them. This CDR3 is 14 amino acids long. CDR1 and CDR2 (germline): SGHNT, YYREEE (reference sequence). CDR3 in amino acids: CASSAGRMNTEAFF. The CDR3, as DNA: TGTGCCAGCAGCGCGGGGCGGATGAACACTGAAGCTTTCTTT.

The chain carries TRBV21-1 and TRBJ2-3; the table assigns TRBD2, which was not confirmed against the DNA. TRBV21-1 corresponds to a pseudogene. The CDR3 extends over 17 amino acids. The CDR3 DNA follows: TGTGCCAGCAGCGGCCCCGACCCGGGAGGGCCAAGAGATACGCAGTATTTT. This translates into CASSGPDPGGPRDTQYF.

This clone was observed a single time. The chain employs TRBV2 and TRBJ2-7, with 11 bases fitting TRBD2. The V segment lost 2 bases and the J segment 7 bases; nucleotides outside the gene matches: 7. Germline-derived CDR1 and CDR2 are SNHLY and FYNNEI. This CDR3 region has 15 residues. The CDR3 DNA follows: TGTGCCAGCAGTGAACAACTAGCGGGAGAAGGGGAGCAGTACTTC. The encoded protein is CASSEQLAGEGEQYF.

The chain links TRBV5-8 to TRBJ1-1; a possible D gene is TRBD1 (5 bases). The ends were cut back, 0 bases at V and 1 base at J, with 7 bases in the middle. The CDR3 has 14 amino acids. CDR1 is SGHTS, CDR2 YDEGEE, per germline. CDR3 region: CASSLVGGNTEAFF. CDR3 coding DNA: TGTGCCAGCAGCTTGGTCGGGGGGAACACTGAAGCTTTCTTT.

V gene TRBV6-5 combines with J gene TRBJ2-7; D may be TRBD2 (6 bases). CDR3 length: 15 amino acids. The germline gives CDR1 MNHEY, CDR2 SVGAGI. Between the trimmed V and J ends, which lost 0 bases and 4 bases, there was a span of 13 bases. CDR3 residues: CASSYSGTFTYEQYF. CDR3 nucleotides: TGTGCCAGCAGTTACTCCGGGACTTTCACTTACGAGCAGTACTTC.

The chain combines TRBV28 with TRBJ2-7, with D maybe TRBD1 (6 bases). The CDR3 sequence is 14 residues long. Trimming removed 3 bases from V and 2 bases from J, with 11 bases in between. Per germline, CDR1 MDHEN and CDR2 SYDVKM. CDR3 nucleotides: TGTGCCAGCAGTTTCGTCGGACAGCCCTACGAGCAGTACTTC. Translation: CASSFVGQPYEQYF.

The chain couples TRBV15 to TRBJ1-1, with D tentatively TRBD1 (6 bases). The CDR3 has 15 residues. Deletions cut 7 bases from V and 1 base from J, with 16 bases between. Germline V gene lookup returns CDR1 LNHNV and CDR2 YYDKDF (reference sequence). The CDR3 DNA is TGTGCCACCACCCCCCCTGGGACACGGAACACTGAAGCTTTCTTT. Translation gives CATTPPGTRNTEAFF.

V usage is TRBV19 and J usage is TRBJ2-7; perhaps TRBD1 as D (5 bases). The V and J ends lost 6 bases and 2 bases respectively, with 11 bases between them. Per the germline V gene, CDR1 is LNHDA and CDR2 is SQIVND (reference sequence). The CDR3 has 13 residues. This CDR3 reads CASSPRAAYEQYF. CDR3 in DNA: TGTGCCAGTAGCCCCAGGGCGGCCTACGAGCAGTACTTC.

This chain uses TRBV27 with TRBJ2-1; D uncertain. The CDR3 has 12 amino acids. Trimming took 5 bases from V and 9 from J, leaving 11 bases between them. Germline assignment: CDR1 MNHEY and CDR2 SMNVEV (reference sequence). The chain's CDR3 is CASSPFSGEQFF. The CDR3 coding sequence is TGTGCCAGCAGTCCCTTCTCGGGTGAGCAGTTCTTC.

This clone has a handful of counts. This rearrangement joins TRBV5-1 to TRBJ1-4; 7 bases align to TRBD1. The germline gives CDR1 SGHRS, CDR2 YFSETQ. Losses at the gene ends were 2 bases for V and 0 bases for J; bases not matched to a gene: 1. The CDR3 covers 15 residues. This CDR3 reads CASSLTGATNEKLFF. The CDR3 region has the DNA TGCGCCAGCAGCTTAACAGGGGCAACTAATGAAAAACTGTTTTTT.

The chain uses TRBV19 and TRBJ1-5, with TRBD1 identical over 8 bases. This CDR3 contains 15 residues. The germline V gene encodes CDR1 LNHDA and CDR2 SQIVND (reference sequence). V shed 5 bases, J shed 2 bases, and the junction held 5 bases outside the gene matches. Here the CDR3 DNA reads TGTGCCAGTAGTTCCCAGGGACAGGGCAATCAGCCCCAGCATTTT. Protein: CASSSQGQGNQPQHF.

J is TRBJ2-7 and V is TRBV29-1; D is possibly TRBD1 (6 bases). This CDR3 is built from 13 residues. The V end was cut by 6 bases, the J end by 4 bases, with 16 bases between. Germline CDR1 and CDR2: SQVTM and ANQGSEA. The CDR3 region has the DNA TGCAGCGTCCTATATCGAAGGGGGTACGAGCAGTACTTC. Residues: CSVLYRRGYEQYF.

The CDR3 reads CASSPTVAGAYTDTQYF. The CDR3 DNA is TGTGCCAGCAGCCCAACCGTAGCGGGCGCCTACACAGATACGCAGTATTTT. The rearrangement uses TRBV9 and TRBJ2-3, with 7 bases identical to TRBD2. The germline gives CDR1 SGDLS, CDR2 YYNGEE. The CDR3 consists of 17 residues. The J segment lost 2 bases and the V segment lost 4 bases, leaving 13 bases of the junction unmatched.

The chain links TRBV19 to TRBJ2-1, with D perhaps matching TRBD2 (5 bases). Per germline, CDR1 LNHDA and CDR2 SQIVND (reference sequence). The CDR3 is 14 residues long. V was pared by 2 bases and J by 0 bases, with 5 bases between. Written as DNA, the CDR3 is TGTGCCAGTAGTATAACTAGCTCCTACAATGAGCAGTTCTTC. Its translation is CASSITSSYNEQFF.

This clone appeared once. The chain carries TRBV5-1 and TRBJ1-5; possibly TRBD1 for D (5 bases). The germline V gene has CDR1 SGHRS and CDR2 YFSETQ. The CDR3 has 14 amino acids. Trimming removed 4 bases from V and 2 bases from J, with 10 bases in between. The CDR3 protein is CASSAQGGNQPQHF. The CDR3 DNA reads TGCGCCAGCAGCGCCCAGGGCGGCAATCAGCCCCAGCATTTT.

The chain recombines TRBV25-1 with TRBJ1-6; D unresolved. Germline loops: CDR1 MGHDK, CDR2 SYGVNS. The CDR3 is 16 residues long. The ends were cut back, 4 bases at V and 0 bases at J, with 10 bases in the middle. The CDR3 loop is CASSASSSSYNSPLHF. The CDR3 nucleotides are TGTGCCAGCAGTGCCAGCTCTAGCTCCTATAATTCACCCCTCCACTTT.

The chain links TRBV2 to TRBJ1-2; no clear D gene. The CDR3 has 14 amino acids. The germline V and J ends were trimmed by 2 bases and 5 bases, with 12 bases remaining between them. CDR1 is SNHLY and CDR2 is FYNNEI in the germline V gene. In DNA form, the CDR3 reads TGTGCCAGCAGTGAAACTCCCGCGGTGTATGGCTACACCTTC. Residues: CASSETPAVYGYTF.

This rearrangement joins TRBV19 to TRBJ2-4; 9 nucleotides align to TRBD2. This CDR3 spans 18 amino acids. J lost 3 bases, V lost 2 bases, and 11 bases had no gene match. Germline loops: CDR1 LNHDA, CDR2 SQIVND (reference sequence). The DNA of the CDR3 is TGTGCCAGTAGTATAACAGCAGTTAGCGGGAGTAACAAAAACATTCAGTACTTC. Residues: CASSITAVSGSNKNIQYF.

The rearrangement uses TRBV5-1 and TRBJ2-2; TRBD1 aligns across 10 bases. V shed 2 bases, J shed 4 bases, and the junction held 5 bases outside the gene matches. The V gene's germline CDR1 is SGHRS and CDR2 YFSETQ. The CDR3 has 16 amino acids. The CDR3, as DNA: TGCGCCAGCAGCTTCTGGACAGGGGGACCCACCGGGGAGCTGTTTTTT. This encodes CASSFWTGGPTGELFF.

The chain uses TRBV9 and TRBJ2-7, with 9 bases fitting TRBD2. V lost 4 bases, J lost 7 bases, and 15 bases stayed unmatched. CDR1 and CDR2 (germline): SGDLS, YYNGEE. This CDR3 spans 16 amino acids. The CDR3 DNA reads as TGTGCCAGCAGCACCGGAGCGGGAGGTATCTCTATTGAGCAGTACTTC. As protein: CASSTGAGGISIEQYF.

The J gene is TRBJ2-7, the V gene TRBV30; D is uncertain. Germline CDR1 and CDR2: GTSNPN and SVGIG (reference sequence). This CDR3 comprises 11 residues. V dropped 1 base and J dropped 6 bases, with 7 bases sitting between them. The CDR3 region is CAWSAGGEQYF. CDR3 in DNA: TGTGCCTGGAGTGCGGGTGGCGAGCAGTACTTC.